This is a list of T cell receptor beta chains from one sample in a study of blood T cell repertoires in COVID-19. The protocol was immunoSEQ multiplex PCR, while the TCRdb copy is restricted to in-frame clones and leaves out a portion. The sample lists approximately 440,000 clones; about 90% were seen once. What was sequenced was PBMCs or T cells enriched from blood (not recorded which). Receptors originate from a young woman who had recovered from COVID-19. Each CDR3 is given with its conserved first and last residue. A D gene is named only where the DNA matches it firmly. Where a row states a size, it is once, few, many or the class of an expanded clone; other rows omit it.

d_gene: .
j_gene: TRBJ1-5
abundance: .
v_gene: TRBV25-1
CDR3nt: TGTGCCAGCAGTGAATCAGGTGGAAATCAGCCCCAGCATTTT
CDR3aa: CASSESGGNQPQHF

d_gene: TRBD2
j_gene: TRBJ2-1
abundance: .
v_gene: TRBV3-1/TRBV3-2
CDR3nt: TGTGCCAGCAGCCAAGGACTAGCGGGGGGGGTCTCCTACAATGAGCAGTTCTTC
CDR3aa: CASSQGLAGGVSYNEQFF

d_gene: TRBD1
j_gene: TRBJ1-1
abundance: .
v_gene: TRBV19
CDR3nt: TGTGCCAGTATTTCGTGGGAGGACAGGGGGCCTTCTGAAGCTTTCTTT
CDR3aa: CASISWEDRGPSEAFF

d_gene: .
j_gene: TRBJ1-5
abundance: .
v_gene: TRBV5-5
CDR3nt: TGTGCCAGCAGCTTGGGGGCCAACCTGGGCAATCAGCCCCAGCATTTT
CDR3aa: CASSLGANLGNQPQHF

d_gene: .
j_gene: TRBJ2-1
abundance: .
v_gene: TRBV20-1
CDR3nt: TGCAGTGCTAGAGATGTAAATGAGCAGTTCTTC
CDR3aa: CSARDVNEQFF

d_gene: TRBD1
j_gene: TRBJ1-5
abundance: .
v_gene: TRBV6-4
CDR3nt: TGTGCCAGCAGTACCGACAGGGAGTGCAATCAGCCCCAGCATTTT
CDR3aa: CASSTDRECNQPQHF

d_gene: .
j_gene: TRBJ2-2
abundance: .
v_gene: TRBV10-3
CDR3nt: TGTGCCACCCTGCGGACAGCCACGAACACCGGGGAGCTGTTTTTT
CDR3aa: CATLRTATNTGELFF

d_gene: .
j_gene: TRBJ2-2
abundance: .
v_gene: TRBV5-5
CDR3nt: TGTGCCAGCAGCTTGGTAGACACCGGGGAGCTGTTTTTT
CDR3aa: CASSLVDTGELFF

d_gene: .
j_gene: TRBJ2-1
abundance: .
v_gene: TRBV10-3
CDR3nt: TGTGCCATCAGGACGACCAGGGACAATGAGCAGTTCTTC
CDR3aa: CAIRTTRDNEQFF

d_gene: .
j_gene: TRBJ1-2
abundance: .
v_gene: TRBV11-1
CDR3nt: TGTGCCAGCAGCCCAGGAAGGAATCATGGCTACACCTTC
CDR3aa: CASSPGRNHGYTF

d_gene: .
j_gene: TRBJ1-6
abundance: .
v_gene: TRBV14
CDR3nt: TGTGCCAGCAGCCAAATCGGGGGGGCGAATTCACCCCTCCACTTT
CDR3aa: CASSQIGGANSPLHF

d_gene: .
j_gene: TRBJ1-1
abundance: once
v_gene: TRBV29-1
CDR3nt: TGCAGCGTCTATGACAGGACTAACACTGAAGCTTTCTTT
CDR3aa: CSVYDRTNTEAFF

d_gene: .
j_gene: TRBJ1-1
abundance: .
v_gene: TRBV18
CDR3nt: TGTGCCAGCTCTTCTACCCCGACTGGGTCGGACAGAATGAACACTGAAGCTTTCTTT
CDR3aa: CASSSTPTGSDRMNTEAFF

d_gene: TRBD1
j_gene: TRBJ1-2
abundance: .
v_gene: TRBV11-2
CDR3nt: TGTGCCAGCAGCTTGGACAGGGACTATGGCTACACCTTC
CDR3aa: CASSLDRDYGYTF

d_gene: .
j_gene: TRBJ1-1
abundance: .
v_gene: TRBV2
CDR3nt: TGTGCCAGCAGTGATTGGGCGGGGGCTTTGCGAACTGAAGCTTTCTTT
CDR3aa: CASSDWAGALRTEAFF

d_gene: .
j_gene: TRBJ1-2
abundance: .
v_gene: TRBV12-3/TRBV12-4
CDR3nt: TGTGCCACCTTCCGGACAGCTAACTATGGCTACACCTTC
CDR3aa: CATFRTANYGYTF

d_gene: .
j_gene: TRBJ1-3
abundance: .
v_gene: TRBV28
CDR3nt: TGTGCCAGCAGCGGACAGATGGACACCATATATTTT
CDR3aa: CASSGQMDTIYF

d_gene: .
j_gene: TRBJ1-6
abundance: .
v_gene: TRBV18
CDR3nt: TGTGCCAGCTCACCACCGGGGGCGGGTAATTCACCCCTCCACTTT
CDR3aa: CASSPPGAGNSPLHF

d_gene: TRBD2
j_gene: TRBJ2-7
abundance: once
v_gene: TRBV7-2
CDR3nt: TGTGCCAGCAGCCCCCAGACTAGCGGGGGTTACGAGCAGTACTTC
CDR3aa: CASSPQTSGGYEQYF

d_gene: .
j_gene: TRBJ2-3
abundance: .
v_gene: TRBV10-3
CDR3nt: TGTGCCATCAGCCAAGAGGGGGACACACTGTATTTT
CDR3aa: CAISQEGDTLYF

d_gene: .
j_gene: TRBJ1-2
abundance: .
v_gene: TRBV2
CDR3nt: TGTGCCAGCAGGGGGGGTAAGGCGCGCGGCTATGGCTACACCTTC
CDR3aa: CASRGGKARGYGYTF

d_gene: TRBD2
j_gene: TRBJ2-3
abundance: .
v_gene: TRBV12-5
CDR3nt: TGTGCTAGTGGTTTGGTAGGTAGCGGGGGGCCTACTAGCACAGATACGCAGTATTTT
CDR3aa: CASGLVGSGGPTSTDTQYF

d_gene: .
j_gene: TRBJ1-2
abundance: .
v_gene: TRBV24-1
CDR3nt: TGTGCCACCAGTTCGTCGCGACTCTATGGCTACACCTTC
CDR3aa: CATSSSRLYGYTF

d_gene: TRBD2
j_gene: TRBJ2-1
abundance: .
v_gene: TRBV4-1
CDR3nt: TGCGCCAGCAGCCACCCCGGGAGGGTTGATTCCAATGAGCAGTTCTTC
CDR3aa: CASSHPGRVDSNEQFF

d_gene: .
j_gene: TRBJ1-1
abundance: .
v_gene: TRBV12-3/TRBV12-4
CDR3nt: TGTGCCAGCAGCTTACTGTTGAACACTGAAGCTTTCTTT
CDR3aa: CASSLLLNTEAFF

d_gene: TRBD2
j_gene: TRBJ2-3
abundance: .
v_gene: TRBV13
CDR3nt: TGTGCCAGCAGCGTACTACGGGAAAGAACGACAAGCGGGGCTAGCACAGATACGCAGTATTTT
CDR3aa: CASSVLRERTTSGASTDTQYF

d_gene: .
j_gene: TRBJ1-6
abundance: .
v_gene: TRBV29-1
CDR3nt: TGCAGCGTGGTGGCTGCAGGGAGGAGTTCACCCCTCCACTTT
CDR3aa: CSVVAAGRSSPLHF

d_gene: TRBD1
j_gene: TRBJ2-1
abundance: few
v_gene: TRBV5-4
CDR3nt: TGTGCCAGCAGCCGGACAGGGGTAGGGGTCTACAATGAGCAGTTCTTC
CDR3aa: CASSRTGVGVYNEQFF

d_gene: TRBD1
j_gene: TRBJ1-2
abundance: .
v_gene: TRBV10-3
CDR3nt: TGTGCCACCCTGACAGGGTTTGCGGACTATGGCTACACCTTC
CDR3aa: CATLTGFADYGYTF

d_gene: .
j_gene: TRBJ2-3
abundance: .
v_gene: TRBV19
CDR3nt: TGTGCCAGTAGTATAGCGACAAGCCTTACGCAGTATTTT
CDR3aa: CASSIATSLTQYF

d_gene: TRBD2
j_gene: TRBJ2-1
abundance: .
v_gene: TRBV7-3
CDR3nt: TGTGCCAGCAGCTTAACCGGGACTATGAGCAATGAGCAGTTCTTC
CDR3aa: CASSLTGTMSNEQFF

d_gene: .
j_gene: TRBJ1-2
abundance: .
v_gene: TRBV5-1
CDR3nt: TGCGCCAGCAGCCCGGCGACAGCAACTAACTATGGCTACACCTTC
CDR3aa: CASSPATATNYGYTF

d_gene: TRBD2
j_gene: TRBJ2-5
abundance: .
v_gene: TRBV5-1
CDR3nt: TGCGCCAGCAGCCCGAGCGGGGGCCAAGAGACCCAGTACTTC
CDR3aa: CASSPSGGQETQYF

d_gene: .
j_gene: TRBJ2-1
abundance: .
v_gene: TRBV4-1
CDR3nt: TGCGCCAGCAGCCACCCTGGGGGGTATGGTGAGCAGTTCTTC
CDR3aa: CASSHPGGYGEQFF

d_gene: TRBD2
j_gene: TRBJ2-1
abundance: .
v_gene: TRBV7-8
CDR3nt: TGTGCCAGCAGCTTAGGCGGGGGGGCAACCAATGAGCAGTTCTTC
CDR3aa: CASSLGGGATNEQFF

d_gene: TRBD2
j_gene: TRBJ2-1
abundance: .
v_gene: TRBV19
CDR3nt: TGTGCCAGTTGGAGCGGGGGCCGATACAATGAGCAGTTCTTC
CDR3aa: CASWSGGRYNEQFF

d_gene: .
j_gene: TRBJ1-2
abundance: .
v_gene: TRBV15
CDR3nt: TGTGCCACCAGTCCCGACATTGCAGCTAACTATGGCTACACCTTC
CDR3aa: CATSPDIAANYGYTF

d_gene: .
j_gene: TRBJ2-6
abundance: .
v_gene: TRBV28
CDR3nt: TGTGCCAGTGAGAGCTCTGGGGCCAACGTCCTGACTTTC
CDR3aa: CASESSGANVLTF

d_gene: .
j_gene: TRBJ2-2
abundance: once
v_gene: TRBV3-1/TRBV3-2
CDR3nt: TGTGCCAGCAAGGTGAGCGGGCCCGGGGAGCTGTTTTTT
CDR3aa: CASKVSGPGELFF

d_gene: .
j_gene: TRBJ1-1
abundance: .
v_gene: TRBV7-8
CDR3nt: TGTGCCAGCAGCTTGGACAGAAACACTGAAGCTTTCTTT
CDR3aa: CASSLDRNTEAFF

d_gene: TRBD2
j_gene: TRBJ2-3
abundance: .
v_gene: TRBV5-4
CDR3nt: TGTGCCAGCAGCGTAACGGGGGGGCGGGGAGATACGCAGTATTTT
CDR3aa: CASSVTGGRGDTQYF

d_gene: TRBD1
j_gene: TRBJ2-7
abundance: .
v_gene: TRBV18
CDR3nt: TGTGCCAGCTCACCGGGACAGGGAAAGGAAAGGTTTGGCGAGCAGTACTTC
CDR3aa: CASSPGQGKERFGEQYF

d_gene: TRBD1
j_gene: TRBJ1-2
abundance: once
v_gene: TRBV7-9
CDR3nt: TGTGCCAGCAGCTCCTCAAACAGGGGGACTAACTATGGCTACACCTTC
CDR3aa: CASSSSNRGTNYGYTF

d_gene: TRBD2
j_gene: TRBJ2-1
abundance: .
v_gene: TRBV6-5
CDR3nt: TGTGCCAGCGGCCGGACTAGCGGGGGTGGGGAGCAGTTCTTC
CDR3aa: CASGRTSGGGEQFF

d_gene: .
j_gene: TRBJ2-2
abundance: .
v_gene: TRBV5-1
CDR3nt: TGCGCCAGCAGCGACTCCACAGGGCGTACCGGGGAGCTGTTTTTT
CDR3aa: CASSDSTGRTGELFF

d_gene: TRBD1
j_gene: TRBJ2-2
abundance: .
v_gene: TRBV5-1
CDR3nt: TGCGCCAGCAGCTCCTCCGGGACAGGGGGCACCGGGGAGCTGTTTTTT
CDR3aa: CASSSSGTGGTGELFF

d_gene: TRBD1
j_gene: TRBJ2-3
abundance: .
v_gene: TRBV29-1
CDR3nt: TGCAGCGTTGAAGGGGACAGGGAAGCAGATACGCAGTATTTT
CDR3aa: CSVEGDREADTQYF

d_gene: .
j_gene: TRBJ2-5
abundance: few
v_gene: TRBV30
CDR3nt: TGTGCCTGGGCGGAGGAACAGGGGAGGCCCCAGTACTTC
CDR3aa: CAWAEEQGRPQYF

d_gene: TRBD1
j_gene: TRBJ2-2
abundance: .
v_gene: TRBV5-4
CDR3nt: TGTGCCAGCAGCTCCGGACAGGGAAGTTCCACCGGGGAGCTGTTTTTT
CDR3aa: CASSSGQGSSTGELFF

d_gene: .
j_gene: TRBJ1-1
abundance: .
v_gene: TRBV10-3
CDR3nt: TGTGCCATCAGTGACCCGACTGACCGTGAAGCTTTCTTT
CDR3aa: CAISDPTDREAFF

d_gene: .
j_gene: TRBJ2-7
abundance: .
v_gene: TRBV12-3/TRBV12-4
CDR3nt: TGTGCCAGCAGTTTTAACTCCTACGAGCAGTACTTC
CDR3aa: CASSFNSYEQYF